Each of the 20 T cell receptor beta chains below was sequenced from the same sample in a study of blood T cell repertoires in COVID-19. Assay: immunoSEQ multiplex PCR; the TCRdb copy retains only in-frame clones and omits some. The repertoire includes fewer than 350,000 clones, about 90% of them detected once, and 6.5% to 9.5% sits in the top ten. Sequenced input: peripheral blood. Every receptor here comes from a woman aged 45-59 years who had recovered from COVID-19.

V usage is TRBV6-5 and J usage is TRBJ1-1; 9 bases match TRBD1. This CDR3 is 15 amino acids long. Germline V lookup: CDR1 MNHEY, CDR2 SVGAGI. J was trimmed by 7 bases and V by 5 bases; bases with no gene match: 11. CDR3 sequence: CASSRTNRGRGEAFF. The CDR3 nucleotides read TGTGCCAGCAGTCGAACAAACAGGGGGCGAGGTGAAGCTTTCTTT.

The V and J genes are TRBV9 and TRBJ2-3; TRBD2 matches at 9 bases. V lost 3 bases, J lost 4 bases, and 9 bases stayed unmatched. Germline-derived CDR1 and CDR2 are SGDLS and YYNGEE. The CDR3 loop spans 16 amino acids. The CDR3 loop is CASSEREARLSDTQYF. As DNA, the CDR3 is TGTGCCAGCAGCGAGCGGGAGGCCCGGTTGTCAGATACGCAGTATTTT.

The chain joins TRBV2 to TRBJ2-2; no reliable D call. Germline loops: CDR1 SNHLY, CDR2 FYNNEI. This CDR3 contains 18 residues. The V end was cut by 0 bases, the J end by 6 bases, with 20 bases between. This CDR3 is CASSEAISVPLTAGELFF. The CDR3 nucleotides read TGTGCCAGCAGTGAAGCTATCTCGGTCCCCCTTACCGCCGGGGAGCTGTTTTTT. Combining the CDR3 with reference TRBV2 and TRBJ2-2 gives the whole variable domain EPEVTQTPSHQVTQMGQEVILRCVPISNHLYFYWYRQILGQKVEFLVSFYNNEISEKSEIFDDQFSVERPDGSNFTLKIRSTKLEDSAMYFCASSEAISVPLTAGELFFGEGSRLTVL.

The V gene is TRBV28, the J gene TRBJ1-2; possibly TRBD1 for D (6 bases). The germline V and J ends were trimmed by 7 bases and 8 bases, with 20 bases remaining between them. Germline V lookup: CDR1 MDHEN, CDR2 SYDVKM. The CDR3 spans 14 residues. The CDR3 spells CASTMRSGQYGYTF. The CDR3 DNA is TGTGCCAGCACCATGAGGAGTGGACAGTACGGCTACACCTTC.

The chain couples TRBV5-1 to TRBJ2-2, with TRBD1 matching 9 bases. J gave up 7 bases and V 6 bases, and 10 bases lay outside the gene matches. This CDR3 region has 15 residues. The germline V gene has CDR1 SGHRS and CDR2 YFSETQ. The DNA of the CDR3 is TGCGCCAGCATTAGGGACAGGGCGGACAACGGGGAGCTGTTTTTT. This encodes CASIRDRADNGELFF.

The J gene is TRBJ1-1, the V gene TRBV6-6, with D tentatively TRBD1 (5 bases). This CDR3 has 15 residues. V lost 2 bases and J lost 0, with 10 bases in between. Per the germline V gene, CDR1 is MNHNY and CDR2 is SVGAGI (reference sequence). The DNA for the CDR3 is TGTGCCAGCAGTTACCTAGACAGCATGAACACTGAAGCTTTCTTT. Protein sequence: CASSYLDSMNTEAFF.

The table lists this clone with a few counts. The chain is built from TRBV7-2 and TRBJ1-1; 10 bases fit TRBD1. The CDR3 consists of 15 residues. Germline CDR1 reads SGHTA; CDR2 reads FQGNSA. The ends lost 4 bases at V and 5 bases at J; junction bases unmatched: 7. The CDR3 DNA reads TGTGCCAGCAGCTCCCGCGGACAGGGGGAGACTGAAGCTTTCTTT. Its protein is CASSSRGQGETEAFF.

This sequence joins TRBV28 and TRBJ2-7; TRBD2 matches 8 bases. V was clipped by 11 bases and J by 2 bases; unmatched bases: 14. CDR1 is MDHEN, CDR2 SYDVKM, per germline. This CDR3 is built from 15 residues. CDR3 in DNA: TGTGCCGGCGGCGGGGGGCTAGCGGACACCTACGAGCAGTACTTC. It is translated as CAGGGGLADTYEQYF.

This clone was detected only once. The chain employs TRBV2 and TRBJ2-1; a weak D match, TRBD1 (5 bases). V was trimmed by 8 bases and J by 5 bases, leaving 13 bases between them. CDR1 and CDR2 (germline): SNHLY, FYNNEI. This CDR3 spans 13 amino acids. CDR3 coding DNA: TGTGCCAGCCTTTGGGCCAGGGACAATGAGCAGTTCTTC. This gives the protein CASLWARDNEQFF.

V and J are TRBV6-5 and TRBJ2-3, with 9 bases that match TRBD2. The CDR3 is 15 residues long. Germline V gives CDR1 MNHEY, CDR2 SVGAGI. V was pared by 5 bases and J by 6 bases, with 9 bases of the junction left unmatched. CDR3 bases: TGTGCCAGCAGTCCCTTAGCGGGAGCCATGGATACGCAGTATTTT. This codes for CASSPLAGAMDTQYF.

The chain couples TRBV13 to TRBJ2-2, with a weak D call TRBD2 (6 bases). V was clipped by 5 bases and J by 1 base, with 8 bases between them. Germline CDR1 reads PRHDT; CDR2 reads FYEKMQ (reference sequence). This CDR3 has 14 amino acids. The CDR3 loop reads CASSTSRNTGELFF. The CDR3 DNA reads as TGTGCCAGCAGCACTAGCAGGAACACCGGGGAGCTGTTTTTT.

The genes are TRBV5-1 and TRBJ2-3; D may be TRBD1 (5 bases). The V gene's germline CDR1 is SGHRS and CDR2 YFSETQ. V shed 0 bases and J shed 1 base, with 9 bases lying between them. This CDR3 has 15 amino acids. CDR3 in amino acids: CASSLDAGRTDTQYF. CDR3 in DNA: TGCGCCAGCAGCTTGGACGCAGGGCGCACAGATACGCAGTATTTT.

This chain links TRBV30 with TRBJ1-4; TRBD1 aligns across 7 bases. Per the germline V gene, CDR1 is GTSNPN and CDR2 is SVGIG (reference sequence). CDR3 length: 16 residues. V lost 2 bases and J lost 1; bases outside the gene matches: 7. The CDR3 bases are TGTGCCTGGAGTATGAGGGCAGGGGGAACTAATGAAAAACTGTTTTTT. Translated: CAWSMRAGGTNEKLFF.

The chain recombines TRBV28 with TRBJ1-3; no clear D gene. The V and J ends lost 3 bases and 4 bases respectively, with 13 bases between them. The germline V gene encodes CDR1 MDHEN and CDR2 SYDVKM. The CDR3 is 15 amino acids. The CDR3 DNA reads TGTGCCAGCAGTTTCCCGGGAGGGCGGGGAAACACCATATATTTT. Translating it yields CASSFPGGRGNTIYF. The entire variable domain, with the rest obtained from reference TRBV28 and TRBJ1-3, is as follows: DVKVTQSSRYLVKRTGEKVFLECVQDMDHENMFWYRQDPGLGLRLIYFSYDVKMKEKGDIPEGYSVSREKKERFSLILESASTNQTSMYLCASSFPGGRGNTIYFGEGSWLTVV.

This clone appeared a few times. This chain uses TRBV5-1 with TRBJ2-2, with 7 bases matching TRBD2. CDR1 and CDR2 from the germline V gene are SGHRS and YFSETQ. Trimming took 10 bases from V and 5 from J; bases not matched to a gene: 11. This CDR3 is 14 amino acids long. CDR3 bases: TGCGCCGGACGATTAGCCGGGGGGACCGGGGAGCTGTTTTTT. Translating it yields CAGRLAGGTGELFF.

This chain connects TRBV5-4 to TRBJ2-3; 15 bases match TRBD2. Germline trimming cut 5 bases from V and 2 bases from J; bases unmatched to any gene: 9. Germline-derived CDR1 and CDR2 are SGHNT and YYREEE (reference sequence). The CDR3 is made up of 18 amino acids. CDR3 residues: CASRQGLAGGPSTDTQYF. The DNA of the CDR3 is TGTGCCAGCAGACAGGGACTAGCGGGGGGCCCTTCCACAGATACGCAGTATTTT.

The V call is TRBV4-2, the J call TRBJ2-5, with 14 bases identical to TRBD2. Per germline, CDR1 LGHNA and CDR2 YNFKEQ. The CDR3 length is 18 residues. After removal of 0 bases from V and 4 bases from J, the junction contained 7 bases not matched to a gene. This CDR3 reads CASSQEPGLAGEGETQYF. The DNA for the CDR3 is TGTGCCAGCAGCCAAGAGCCGGGACTAGCGGGAGAAGGAGAGACCCAGTACTTC.

The chain recombines TRBV7-9 with TRBJ2-1, with 7 bases identical to TRBD2. This CDR3 has 13 amino acids. CDR1 and CDR2 (germline): SEHNR, FQNEAQ (reference sequence). The trim removed 5 bases at V and 15 bases at J, leaving 13 bases unmatched. The CDR3: CASSARLASFLFF. CDR3 bases: TGTGCCAGCAGCGCAAGACTAGCCTCGTTTCTGTTCTTC.

The rearrangement uses TRBV6-2 or TRBV6-3 and TRBJ2-5; unclear D gene. V lost 4 bases to trimming and J lost 4 bases, with 10 bases between them. Germline V gene sequence: CDR1 MNHEY, CDR2 SVGEGT. The CDR3 length is 13 residues. CDR3 nucleotides: TGTGCCAGCAGTTTCAACCTAGGAGAGACCCAGTACTTC. As protein: CASSFNLGETQYF.

The V call is TRBV5-4, the J call TRBJ1-2, with 9 bases lining up with TRBD1. Germline V gene sequence: CDR1 SGHNT, CDR2 YYREEE (reference sequence). The CDR3 totals 15 residues. Losses at the gene ends were 6 bases for V and 5 bases for J; bases not matched to a gene: 11. The CDR3 coding sequence is TGTGCCAGCACCTCCGGGACAGGGATTCTTTATGGCTACACCTTC. The encoded protein is CASTSGTGILYGYTF.